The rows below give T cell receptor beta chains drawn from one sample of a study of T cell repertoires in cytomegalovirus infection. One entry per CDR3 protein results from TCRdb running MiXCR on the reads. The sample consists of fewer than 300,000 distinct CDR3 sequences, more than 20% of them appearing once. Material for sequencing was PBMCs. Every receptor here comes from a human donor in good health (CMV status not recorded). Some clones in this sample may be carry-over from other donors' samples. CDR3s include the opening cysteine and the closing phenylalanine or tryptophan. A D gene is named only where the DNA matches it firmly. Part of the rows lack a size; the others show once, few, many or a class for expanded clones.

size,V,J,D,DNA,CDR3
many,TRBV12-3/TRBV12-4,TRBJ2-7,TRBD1,TGTGCCAGCAGCCTAGATCAGGGGGCCAGTTCCTACGAGCAGTACTTC,CASSLDQGASSYEQYF
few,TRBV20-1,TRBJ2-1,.,TGCAGTGCTAAGATTAGCGGCTCCTACAATGAGCAGTTCTTC,CSAKISGSYNEQFF
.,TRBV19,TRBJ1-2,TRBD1,TGTGCCACCGACTTGGGACAGGGTTATGGCTACACCTTC,CATDLGQGYGYTF
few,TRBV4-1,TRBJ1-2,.,TGCGCCAGCAGCCAAGATGAGGGTAGGAACTATGGCTACACCTTC,CASSQDEGRNYGYTF
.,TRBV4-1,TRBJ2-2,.,TGCGCCAGCAGGGTTGCCAAGGAGAACACCGGGGAGCTGTTTTTT,CASRVAKENTGELFF
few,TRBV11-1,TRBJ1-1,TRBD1,TGTGCCAGCAGCCCCAACAGGGGGAACACTGAAGCTTTCTTT,CASSPNRGNTEAFF
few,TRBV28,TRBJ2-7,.,TGTGCCAGCAGTCCGACCGGGACTCGGGGCAGCTACGAGCAGTACTTC,CASSPTGTRGSYEQYF
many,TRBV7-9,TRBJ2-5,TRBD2,TGTGCCAGCAGCCGAGGACTAGCGGGAGGGGAGACCCAGTACTTC,CASSRGLAGGETQYF
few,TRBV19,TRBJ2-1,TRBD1,TGTGCCAGTAGACCTACCGGGACAGGGACCCTCAATGAGCAGTTCTTC,CASRPTGTGTLNEQFF
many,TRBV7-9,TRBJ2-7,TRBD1,TGTGCCAGCAGCCCAGCCGGACAGGGATTTTCCTACGAGCAGTACTTC,CASSPAGQGFSYEQYF
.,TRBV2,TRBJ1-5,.,TGTGCCAGCCTTCCCGGGGAGGGTCAGCCCCAGCATTTT,CASLPGEGQPQHF
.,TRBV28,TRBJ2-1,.,TGTGCCAGCGATGGATACGGGGTCCCCAATGAGCAGTTCTTC,CASDGYGVPNEQFF
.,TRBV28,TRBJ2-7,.,TGTGCCAGCAGTTTCCGCGTGGGAAGCGAGCAGTACTTC,CASSFRVGSEQYF
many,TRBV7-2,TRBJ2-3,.,TGTGCCAGCAGCTTAGGCAGGCCCGGCAGGGGCACAGATACGCAGTATTTT,CASSLGRPGRGTDTQYF
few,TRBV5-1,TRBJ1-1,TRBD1,TGCGCCAGCAGCTGGGGACAGTTCCCCACTGAAGCTTTCTTT,CASSWGQFPTEAFF
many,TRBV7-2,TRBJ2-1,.,TGTGCCAGCAGCCCAAGGAGAGATGAGCAGTTCTTC,CASSPRRDEQFF
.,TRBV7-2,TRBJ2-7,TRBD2,TGTGCCAGCAGCCCCCGGACTAGCGGGAGTTCGTACGAGCAGTACTTC,CASSPRTSGSSYEQYF
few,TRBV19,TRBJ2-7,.,TGTGCCAGTAGTAAACGCGGTGGCAGCGTGGACCCCTACGAGCAGTACTTC,CASSKRGGSVDPYEQYF
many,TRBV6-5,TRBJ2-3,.,TGTGCCAGCAGTTACTACTTCGAAACTCCGGATACGCAGTATTTT,CASSYYFETPDTQYF
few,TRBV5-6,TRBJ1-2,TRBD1,TGTGCCAGCAGAACTTCGGCAGGGGGCAGGGAGTATGGCTACACCTTC,CASRTSAGGREYGYTF
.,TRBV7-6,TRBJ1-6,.,TGTGCCAGCAGCTTAAGGGAAGGGTCACCCCTCCACTTT,CASSLREGSPLHF
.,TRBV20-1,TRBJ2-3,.,TGCAGTGCTAGAGATCATGGGGCAGATACGCAGTATTTT,CSARDHGADTQYF
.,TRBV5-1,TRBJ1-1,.,TGCGCCAGCAGCCCCCGACGGTTGAACACTGAAGCTTTCTTT,CASSPRRLNTEAFF
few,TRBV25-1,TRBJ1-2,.,TGTGCCAGCCTCGGGCCTTTCTATGGCTACACCTTC,CASLGPFYGYTF
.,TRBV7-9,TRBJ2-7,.,TGTGCCAGCAGCACGGGGACCAACCCGTGGCAGTACTTC,CASSTGTNPWQYF
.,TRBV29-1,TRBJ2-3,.,TGCAGCGTTGAAGATGAGCGTCGCGGCACAGATACGCAGTATTTT,CSVEDERRGTDTQYF
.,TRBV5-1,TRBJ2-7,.,TGCGCCAGCAGCTTGAAAGGGGACCGATCCTACGAGCAGTACTTC,CASSLKGDRSYEQYF
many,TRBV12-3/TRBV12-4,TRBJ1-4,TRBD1,TGTGCCAGCACCTCAAACGGACAGGGAGGTGAAAAACTGTTTTTT,CASTSNGQGGEKLFF
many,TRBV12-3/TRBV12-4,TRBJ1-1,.,TGTGCCAGCAGTTTATTTGGCATAGAAGCTTTCTTT,CASSLFGIEAFF
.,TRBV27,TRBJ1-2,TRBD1,TGTGCCAGCAGTTTAAGGCAGGGGGCAACCTATGGCTACACCTTC,CASSLRQGATYGYTF
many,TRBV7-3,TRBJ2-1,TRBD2,TGTGCCAGCAGCCCCGGGACTAGCGGTGACAATGAGCAGTTCTTC,CASSPGTSGDNEQFF
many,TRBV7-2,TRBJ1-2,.,TGTGCCAGCAGCTTAGACGACAGACTCTATGGCTACACCTTC,CASSLDDRLYGYTF
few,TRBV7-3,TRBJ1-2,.,TGTGCCAGCAGCTTAGGTCCGGGACAAGTCTATGGCTACACCTTC,CASSLGPGQVYGYTF
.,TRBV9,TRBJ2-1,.,TGTGCCAGCAGCGTAGGGGCATTCTACAATGAGCAGTTCTTC,CASSVGAFYNEQFF
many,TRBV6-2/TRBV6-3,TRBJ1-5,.,TGTGCCAGCAGTTACTCGCTTGGAAATAGCAATCAGCCCCAGCATTTT,CASSYSLGNSNQPQHF
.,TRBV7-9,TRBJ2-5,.,TGTGCCAGCACCCTAGGCGGGACACTTATCTGGGAGACCCAGTACTTC,CASTLGGTLIWETQYF
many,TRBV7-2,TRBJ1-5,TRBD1,TGTGCCAGCAGCTTTCAGGGGGCAGGTCAGCCCCAGCATTTT,CASSFQGAGQPQHF
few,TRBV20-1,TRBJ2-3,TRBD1,TGCAGTGCTTTCACAGGGGGCTCAGATACGCAGTATTTT,CSAFTGGSDTQYF
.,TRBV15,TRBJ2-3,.,TGTGCCACCAGCAGAATTGAACGGACCGTTGGGGATACGCAGTATTTT,CATSRIERTVGDTQYF
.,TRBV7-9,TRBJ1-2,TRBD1,TGTGCCAGCAGCTTAACAGGGGCCCACTATGGCTACACCTTC,CASSLTGAHYGYTF
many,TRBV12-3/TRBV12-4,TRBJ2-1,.,TGTGCCAGCAGTTCCCGGGACCCGGGAGACTACAATGAGCAGTTCTTC,CASSSRDPGDYNEQFF
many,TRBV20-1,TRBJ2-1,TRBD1,TGCAGTGCTACTTCCAGGGGGCGTTCCTACAATGAGCAGTTCTTC,CSATSRGRSYNEQFF
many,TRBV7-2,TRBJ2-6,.,TGTGCCAGCAGCCAACAGGGAGGTGGGGCCAACGTCCTGACTTTC,CASSQQGGGANVLTF
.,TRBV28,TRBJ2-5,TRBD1,TGTGCCAGCAGTCGGACAGGGGTAGAGACCCAGTACTTC,CASSRTGVETQYF
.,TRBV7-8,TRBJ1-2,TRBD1,TGTGCCAGCAGCTCCTACAGGGGGGGGACCAACTATGGCTACACCTTC,CASSSYRGGTNYGYTF
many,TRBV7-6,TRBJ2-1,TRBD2,TGTGCCAGCAGCTCCTCCTTAGGACTAGCGGGGGAGGTAAATGAGCAGTTCTTC,CASSSSLGLAGEVNEQFF
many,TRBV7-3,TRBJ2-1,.,TGTGCCAGCAGCTTACAGGTGTGGAATGAGCAGTTCTTC,CASSLQVWNEQFF
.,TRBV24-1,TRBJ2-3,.,TGTGCCACCAGTGACCCCCGGACGGCCAACACAGATACGCAGTATTTT,CATSDPRTANTDTQYF